This T cell receptor (beta chain) appears in the sequencing data of a study of T cell repertoires in cytomegalovirus infection. Study information: In public TCR beta signatures, there were indications of both CMV infection and matching HLA type. Overall study findings and caveats: Dominant in the ex vivo response were TCR beta clonotypes restricted by HLA-C and specific for CMV.

TCRdb recomputed calls from the reads with MiXCR, one row per CDR3 protein. The repertoire holds a few hundred thousand distinct CDR3 sequences, with 26% as singletons. About this clonotype itself: The antigen remains unidentified.

V lost 9 bases and J 1 base, leaving 21 bases between the germline ends. The CDR3 has 16 residues. This receptor was identified in a human donor in good health (CMV status not recorded). Some clones in this sample may be carry-over from other donors' samples. The sequenced material came from PBMCs. This chain joins TRBV12-3 or TRBV12-4 and TRBJ2-5, with D maybe TRBD1 (6 bases). In nucleotides, the CDR3 is TGTGCCAGTAGAAGGGCCAGGGGCCTATTCCAAGAGACCCAGTACTTC. The encoded protein is CASRRARGLFQETQYF.